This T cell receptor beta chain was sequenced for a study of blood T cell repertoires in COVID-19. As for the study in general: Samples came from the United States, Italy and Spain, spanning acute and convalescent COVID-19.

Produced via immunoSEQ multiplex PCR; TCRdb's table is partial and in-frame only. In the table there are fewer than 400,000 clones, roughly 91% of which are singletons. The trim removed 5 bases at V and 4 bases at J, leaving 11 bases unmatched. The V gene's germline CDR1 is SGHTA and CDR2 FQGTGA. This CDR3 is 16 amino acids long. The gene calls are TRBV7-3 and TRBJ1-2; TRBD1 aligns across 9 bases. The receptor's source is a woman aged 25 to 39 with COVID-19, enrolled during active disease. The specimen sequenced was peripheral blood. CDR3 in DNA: TGTGCCAGCAGCATTACAGGGGGCGCAGATGTCTATGGCTACACCTTC. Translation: CASSITGGADVYGYTF.